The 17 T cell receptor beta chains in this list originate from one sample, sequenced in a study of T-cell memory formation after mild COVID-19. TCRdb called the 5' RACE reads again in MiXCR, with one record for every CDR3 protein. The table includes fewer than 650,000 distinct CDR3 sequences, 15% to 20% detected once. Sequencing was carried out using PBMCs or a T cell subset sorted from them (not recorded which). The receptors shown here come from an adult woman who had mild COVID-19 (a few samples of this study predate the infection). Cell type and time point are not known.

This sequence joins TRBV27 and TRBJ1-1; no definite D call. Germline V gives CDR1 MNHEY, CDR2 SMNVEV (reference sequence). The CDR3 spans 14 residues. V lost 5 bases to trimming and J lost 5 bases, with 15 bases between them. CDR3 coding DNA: TGTGCCAGCAGTGCCCGGATCAGGCATACTGAAGCTTTCTTT. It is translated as CASSARIRHTEAFF.

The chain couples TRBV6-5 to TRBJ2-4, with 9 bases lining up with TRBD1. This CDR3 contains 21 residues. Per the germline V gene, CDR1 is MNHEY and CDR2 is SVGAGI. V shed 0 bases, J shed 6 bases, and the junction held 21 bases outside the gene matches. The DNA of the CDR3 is TGTGCCAGCAGTTACTCGACCCCTCTCCCCGGGACAGGGTCTGGTAGAAACATTCAGTACTTC. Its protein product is CASSYSTPLPGTGSGRNIQYF.

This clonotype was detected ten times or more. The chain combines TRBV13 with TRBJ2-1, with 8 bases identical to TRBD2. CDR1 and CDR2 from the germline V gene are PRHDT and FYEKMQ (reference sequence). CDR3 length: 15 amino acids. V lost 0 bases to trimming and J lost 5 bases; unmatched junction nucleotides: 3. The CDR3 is CASSLGGRGHNEQFF. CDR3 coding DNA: TGTGCCAGCAGCTTAGGCGGGAGGGGCCACAATGAGCAGTTCTTC.

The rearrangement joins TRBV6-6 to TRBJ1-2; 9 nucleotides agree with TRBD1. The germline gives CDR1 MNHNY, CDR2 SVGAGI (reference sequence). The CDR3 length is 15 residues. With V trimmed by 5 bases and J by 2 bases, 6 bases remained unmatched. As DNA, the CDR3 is TGTGCCAGCAGTGCCTACAGGGGGCCGAACTATGGCTACACCTTC. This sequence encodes CASSAYRGPNYGYTF.

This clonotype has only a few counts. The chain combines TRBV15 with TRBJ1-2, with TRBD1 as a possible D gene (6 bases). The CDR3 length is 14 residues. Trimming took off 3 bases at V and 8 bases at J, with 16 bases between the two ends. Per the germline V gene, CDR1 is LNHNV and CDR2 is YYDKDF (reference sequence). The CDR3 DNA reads TGTGCCACCAGCAGTGATACAGGGTTAGTCGGCTACACCTTC. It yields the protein CATSSDTGLVGYTF.

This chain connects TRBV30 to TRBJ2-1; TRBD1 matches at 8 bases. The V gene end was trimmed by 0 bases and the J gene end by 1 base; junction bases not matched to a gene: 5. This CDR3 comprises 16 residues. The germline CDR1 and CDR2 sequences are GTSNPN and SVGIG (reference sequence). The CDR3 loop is CAWSVGTGLSYNEQFF. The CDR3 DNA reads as TGTGCCTGGAGTGTTGGGACAGGTCTTTCCTACAATGAGCAGTTCTTC.

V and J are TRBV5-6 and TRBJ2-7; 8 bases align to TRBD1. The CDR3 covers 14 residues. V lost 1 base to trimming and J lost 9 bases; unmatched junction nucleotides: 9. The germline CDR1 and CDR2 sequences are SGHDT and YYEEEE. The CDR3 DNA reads TGTGCCAGCAGCTTGCCCGGACAGGGCGGTAGGCAGTACTTC. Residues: CASSLPGQGGRQYF.

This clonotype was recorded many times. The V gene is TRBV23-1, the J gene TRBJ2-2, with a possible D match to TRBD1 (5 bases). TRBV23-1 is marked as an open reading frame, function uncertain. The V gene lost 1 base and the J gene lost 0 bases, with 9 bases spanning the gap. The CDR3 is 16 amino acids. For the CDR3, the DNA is TGCGCCAGCAGTCAATGGAGACAGCCGAACACCGGGGAGCTGTTTTTT. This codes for CASSQWRQPNTGELFF.

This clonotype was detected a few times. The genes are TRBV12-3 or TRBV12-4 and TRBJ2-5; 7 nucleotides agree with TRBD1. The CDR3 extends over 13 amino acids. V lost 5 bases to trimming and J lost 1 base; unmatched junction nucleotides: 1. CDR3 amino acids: CASSGDSQETQYF. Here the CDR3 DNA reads TGTGCCAGCAGTGGGGACAGCCAAGAGACCCAGTACTTC.

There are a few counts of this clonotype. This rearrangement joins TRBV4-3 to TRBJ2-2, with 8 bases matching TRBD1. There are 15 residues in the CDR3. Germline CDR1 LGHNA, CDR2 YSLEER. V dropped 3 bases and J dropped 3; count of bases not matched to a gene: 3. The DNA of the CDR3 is TGCGCCAGCAGCCAGAGGACAGGGTACACCGGGGAGCTGTTTTTT. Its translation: CASSQRTGYTGELFF.

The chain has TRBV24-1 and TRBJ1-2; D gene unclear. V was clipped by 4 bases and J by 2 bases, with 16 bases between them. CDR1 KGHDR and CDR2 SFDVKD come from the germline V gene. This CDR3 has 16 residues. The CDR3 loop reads CATSDPTDFYNYGYTF. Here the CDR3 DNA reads TGTGCCACCAGTGACCCGACGGATTTTTACAACTATGGCTACACCTTC.

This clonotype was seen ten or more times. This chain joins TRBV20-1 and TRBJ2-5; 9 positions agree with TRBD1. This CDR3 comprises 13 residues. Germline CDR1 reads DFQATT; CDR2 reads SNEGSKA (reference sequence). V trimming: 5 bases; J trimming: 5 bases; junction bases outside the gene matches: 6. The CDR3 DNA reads TGCAGTGCTGAACAGGGGGCTTGGGAGACCCAGTACTTC. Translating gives CSAEQGAWETQYF.

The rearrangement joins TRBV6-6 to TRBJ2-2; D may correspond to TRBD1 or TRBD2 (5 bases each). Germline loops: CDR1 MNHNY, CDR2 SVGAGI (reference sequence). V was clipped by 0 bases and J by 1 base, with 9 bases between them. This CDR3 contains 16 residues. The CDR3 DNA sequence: TGTGCCAGCAGTTACTCGGGTGGGGGGAACACCGGGGAGCTGTTTTTT. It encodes CASSYSGGGNTGELFF.

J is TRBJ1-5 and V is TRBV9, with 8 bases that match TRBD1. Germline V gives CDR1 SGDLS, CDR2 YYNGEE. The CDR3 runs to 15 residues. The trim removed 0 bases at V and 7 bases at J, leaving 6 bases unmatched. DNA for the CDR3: TGTGCCAGCAGCGTAGGAGGACAGGGAGGGCAGCCCCAGCATTTT. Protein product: CASSVGGQGGQPQHF.

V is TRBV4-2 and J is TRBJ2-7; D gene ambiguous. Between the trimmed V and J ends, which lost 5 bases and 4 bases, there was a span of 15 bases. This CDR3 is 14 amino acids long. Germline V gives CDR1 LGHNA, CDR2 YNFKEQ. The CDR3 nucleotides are TGTGCCAGCAGCATGTCCGGGTTACGATACGAGCAGTACTTC. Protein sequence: CASSMSGLRYEQYF.

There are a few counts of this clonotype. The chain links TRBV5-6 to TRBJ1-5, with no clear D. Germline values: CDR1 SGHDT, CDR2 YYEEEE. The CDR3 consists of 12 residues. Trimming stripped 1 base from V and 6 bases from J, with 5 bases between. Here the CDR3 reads CASSLKGQPQHF. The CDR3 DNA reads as TGTGCCAGCAGCTTGAAGGGTCAGCCCCAGCATTTT. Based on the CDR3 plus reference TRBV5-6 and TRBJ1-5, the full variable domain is DAGVTQSPTHLIKTRGQQVTLRCSPKSGHDTVSWYQQALGQGPQFIFQYYEEEERQRGNFPDRFSGHQFPNYSSELNVNALLLGDSALYLCASSLKGQPQHFGDGTRLSIL.

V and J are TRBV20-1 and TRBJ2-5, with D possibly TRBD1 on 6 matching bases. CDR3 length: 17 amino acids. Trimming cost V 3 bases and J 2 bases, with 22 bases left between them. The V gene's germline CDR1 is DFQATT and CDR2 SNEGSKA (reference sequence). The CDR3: CSARAPWGRRGQETQYF. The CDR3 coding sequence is TGCAGTGCTAGGGCTCCCTGGGGGCGACGCGGGCAAGAGACCCAGTACTTC.